Following are 13 T cell receptor beta chains from one sample sequenced in a study of T cell repertoires in cytomegalovirus infection. One entry per CDR3 protein results from TCRdb running MiXCR on the reads. The repertoire includes more than 140,000 distinct CDR3 sequences, about 6% of them detected once, and 18% sits in the top ten. The sample consisted of PBMCs. These receptors all come from a human donor in good health (CMV status not recorded). Some clones in this sample may be carry-over from other donors' samples.

The rearrangement uses TRBV20-1 and TRBJ2-7, with D tentatively TRBD2 (7 bases). The CDR3 totals 16 residues. V was pared by 5 bases and J by 5 bases, with 25 bases between. Per the germline V gene, CDR1 is DFQATT and CDR2 is SNEGSKA (reference sequence). CDR3 amino acids: CSAGDLGGGAVNEQYF. CDR3 nucleotides: TGCAGTGCTGGGGACCTAGGGGGGGGGGCCGTGAACGAGCAGTACTTC.

In this sample, this clonotype turned up many times. The CDR3 loop reads CVRLGRASEETQYF. The CDR3 region has the DNA TGTGTTAGACTCGGGAGGGCTAGCGAAGAGACCCAGTACTTC. The V gene is TRBV12-5, the J gene TRBJ2-5; 8 nucleotides line up with TRBD2. CDR3 length: 14 residues. The germline CDR1 and CDR2 sequences are LGHNT and FRNRAP. Supplemented by reference TRBV12-5 and TRBJ2-5, the full variable domain reads DARVTQTPRHKVTEMGQEVTMRCQPILGHNTVFWYRQTMMQGLELLAYFRNRAPLDDSGMPKDRFSAEMPDATLATLKIQPSEPRDSAVYFCVRLGRASEETQYFGPGTRLLVL.

The chain joins TRBV10-3 to TRBJ1-2; a weak D match, TRBD1 (5 bases). The V gene's germline CDR1 is ENHRY and CDR2 SYGVKD. The CDR3 has 12 amino acids. Trimming removed 11 bases from V and 3 bases from J, with 13 bases in between. The chain's CDR3 is CALQDIDYGYTF. The CDR3 coding sequence is TGTGCCCTACAGGACATTGACTATGGCTACACCTTC.

This clonotype has a count of ten or more. The rearrangement joins TRBV7-3 to TRBJ2-1; D may correspond to TRBD1 or TRBD2 (5 bases each). This CDR3 is 14 amino acids long. Germline V gives CDR1 SGHTA, CDR2 FQGTGA. Trimming cost V 5 bases and J 10 bases, with 18 bases left between them. CDR3 region: CASSAIGIEGEQFF. For the CDR3, the DNA is TGTGCCAGCAGCGCTATCGGGATCGAGGGGGAGCAGTTCTTC.

This clonotype was counted ten times or more. The chain is built from TRBV7-2 and TRBJ1-5, with D perhaps TRBD1 (6 bases). V lost 3 bases and J lost 2, with 8 bases in between. This CDR3 region has 14 residues. Germline V CDR1 and CDR2: SGHTA, FQGNSA. The CDR3 nucleotides are TGTGCCAGCAGCTTGAAGGGGGGCAATCAGCCCCAGCATTTT. The encoded protein is CASSLKGGNQPQHF.

This clonotype was seen ten or more times. The chain uses TRBV12-5 and TRBJ2-5, with 11 bases that match TRBD2. The germline gives CDR1 LGHNT, CDR2 FRNRAP. The CDR3 contains 14 residues. With 6 bases clipped from V and 4 bases from J, the junction kept 4 bases outside the gene matches. For the CDR3, the DNA is TGTGCTAGTGGCTGGGGGACTAGCGGAGAGACCCAGTACTTC. This gives the protein CASGWGTSGETQYF.

There are a few counts of this clonotype. The chain couples TRBV7-2 to TRBJ2-1; TRBD2 matches at 9 bases. Germline CDR1 and CDR2: SGHTA and FQGNSA. CDR3 size: 15 residues. V lost 4 bases and J lost 8; bases outside the gene matches: 9. The CDR3 DNA is TGTGCCAGCAGCTCGAGGGGACTAGCCCCGGATGAGCAGTTCTTC. Its protein product is CASSSRGLAPDEQFF.

This clonotype was picked up many times. The V call is TRBV25-1, the J call TRBJ2-1; unclear D gene. Deletions cut 1 base from V and 11 bases from J, with 9 bases between. Per the germline V gene, CDR1 is MGHDK and CDR2 is SYGVNS. CDR3 size: 12 residues. CDR3 amino acids: CASSEFGVKQFF. For the CDR3, the DNA is TGTGCCAGCAGTGAATTTGGGGTAAAGCAGTTCTTC. Full variable domain (rest looked up from reference TRBV25-1 and TRBJ2-1): EADIYQTPRYLVIGTGKKITLECSQTMGHDKMYWYQQDPGMELHLIHYSYGVNSTEKGDLSSESTVSRIRTEHFPLTLESARPSHTSQYLCASSEFGVKQFFGPGTRLTVL.

This clonotype was seen many times. The V and J genes are TRBV4-1 and TRBJ2-6; D is unclear. Trimming removed 4 bases from V and 4 bases from J, with 8 bases in between. CDR3 length: 14 residues. The germline V gene has CDR1 MGHRA and CDR2 YSYEKL. CDR3 nucleotide sequence: TGCGCCAGCAGCCTGCACGAGGGGGCCAACGTCCTGACTTTC. As protein: CASSLHEGANVLTF.

This clonotype has at least ten counts. The chain joins TRBV7-2 to TRBJ1-1, with 7 bases aligning to TRBD1. V trimming: 6 bases; J trimming: 1 base; junction bases outside the gene matches: 2. CDR3 length: 13 residues. From germline, CDR1 is SGHTA and CDR2 FQGNSA. CDR3 sequence reads: CASSYRGNTEAFF. DNA of the CDR3: TGTGCCAGCAGTTACAGGGGGAACACTGAAGCTTTCTTT.

The chain joins TRBV12-3 or TRBV12-4 to TRBJ2-1, with 9 bases matching TRBD2. The V segment lost 5 bases and the J segment 14 bases; nucleotides outside the gene matches: 16. CDR3 length: 15 amino acids. The CDR3 loop reads CASSTISGGSTGKFF. The CDR3 region has the DNA TGTGCCAGCAGTACGATTAGCGGGGGATCGACGGGGAAGTTCTTC.

This clonotype appeared many times. V usage is TRBV10-3 and J usage is TRBJ1-3; D remains ambiguous. The CDR3 consists of 14 residues. Germline V gene data show CDR1 as ENHRY and CDR2 as SYGVKD. V gave up 6 bases and J gave up 0 bases, with 9 bases separating them. CDR3 loop: CAIRRDFSGNTIYF. The CDR3 nucleotides read TGTGCCATCAGGAGAGATTTCTCTGGAAACACCATATATTTT.

This clonotype showed up many times. The CDR3 region is CASSGTGPSTDTQYF. The CDR3 nucleotides are TGTGCCAGCAGCGGGACAGGGCCGTCCACAGATACGCAGTATTTT. This sequence joins TRBV2 and TRBJ2-3; 9 bases fit TRBD1. Germline V gives CDR1 SNHLY, CDR2 FYNNEI. The CDR3 runs to 15 residues. The trim removed 6 bases at V and 2 bases at J, leaving 6 bases unmatched.